The entry that follows covers one T cell receptor beta chain sequence. Antigen: not known. The sample comes from a study of cytomegalovirus exposure and HLA in healthy donors. The CDR3 is made up of 13 amino acids. Trimming left V 6 bases short and J 4 bases short, with 12 bases between. Germline CDR1 is MNHEY and CDR2 is SVGAGI. PCR involved 60 Vbeta and 13 Jbeta primers. The data were produced by immunoSEQ multiplex PCR, yet TCRdb's version contains in-frame clones alone and is incomplete. The sample contains some 64,000 clones, 70% to 90% of which appear only once. Study observations and caveats: Later analysis showed most CMV-associated TCR beta chains appearing HLA-restricted.

Sequenced sample: PBMCs. The J gene is TRBJ1-1, the V gene TRBV6-5; no clear D gene. The TCR sequence derives from a man aged 25-45 years in good health and CMV-seropositive. CDR3 coding DNA: TGTGCCAGCAGGCGGTTGTCAGTCACTGAAGCTTTCTTT. The encoded protein is CASRRLSVTEAFF.